These 9 T cell receptor beta chains share one sample of origin, sequenced in a study of T cell responses to AZD1222 COVID-19 vaccine. Some clones are missing from TCRdb's copy, which holds only in-frame ones; the method was immunoSEQ multiplex PCR. The sample yields 140,000 to 150,000 clones, 80% to 85% seen once. The material was peripheral blood, obtained on day 0 of MenACWY control vaccination. Receptors were obtained from an adult in good health.

The V gene is TRBV3-1 (or the pseudogene TRBV3-2), the J gene TRBJ2-1, with TRBD2 identical over 7 bases. From germline, CDR1 is LGHDT and CDR2 YNNKEL (reference sequence). After removal of 0 bases from V and 8 bases from J, the junction contained 7 bases not matched to a gene. The CDR3 consists of 15 residues. The CDR3 loop reads CASSQDGKRGDEQFF. The DNA for the CDR3 is TGTGCCAGCAGCCAAGACGGTAAGCGGGGAGATGAGCAGTTCTTC.

The V gene is TRBV30, the J gene TRBJ1-1; TRBD1 matches at 9 bases. Germline CDR1 GTSNPN, CDR2 SVGIG (reference sequence). Trimming at V came to 3 bases and at J to 2 bases, leaving 4 bases not matched to a gene. The CDR3 runs 14 residues. The chain's CDR3 is CAWRRDRANTEAFF. The CDR3 DNA reads TGTGCCTGGAGGAGGGACAGGGCAAACACTGAAGCTTTCTTT.

The chain links TRBV3-1 (or the pseudogene TRBV3-2) to TRBJ1-2; D is undetermined. V shed 4 bases and J shed 2 bases, with 8 bases lying between them. Germline lookup yields CDR1 LGHDT and CDR2 YNNKEL (reference sequence). This CDR3 comprises 13 residues. Here the CDR3 reads CASSPTLNYGYTF. Here the CDR3 DNA reads TGTGCCAGCAGCCCGACGTTGAACTATGGCTACACCTTC.

The chain's CDR3 is CASSEWGNTEAFF. The CDR3 DNA is TGTGCCAGCAGTGAGTGGGGGAACACTGAAGCTTTCTTT. The rearrangement uses TRBV6-1 and TRBJ1-1; D is uncertain. Per the germline V gene, CDR1 is MNHNS and CDR2 is SASEGT. V gave up 3 bases and J gave up 1 base, with 6 bases separating them. The CDR3 totals 13 residues.

This CDR3 is CSVSGTSDTQYF. The CDR3, as DNA: TGCAGCGTTAGCGGGACCTCAGATACGCAGTATTTT. The V gene is TRBV29-1, the J gene TRBJ2-3, with 7 bases lining up with TRBD2. Per germline, CDR1 SQVTM and CDR2 ANQGSEA. This CDR3 has 12 amino acids. The ends lost 5 bases at V and 4 bases at J; junction bases unmatched: 3.

The chain has TRBV7-9 and TRBJ2-3; no clear D gene. Germline V lookup: CDR1 SEHNR, CDR2 FQNEAQ (reference sequence). V lost 5 bases and J 0 bases, leaving 9 bases between the germline ends. This CDR3 has 14 residues. This CDR3 is CASSPGSSTDTQYF. The CDR3 region has the DNA TGTGCCAGCAGCCCAGGATCTAGCACAGATACGCAGTATTTT.

This clone was counted a few times. This chain connects TRBV7-9 to TRBJ2-7; 12 nucleotides align to TRBD1. Looked up from germline, CDR1 is SEHNR and CDR2 is FQNEAQ (reference sequence). Unmatched junction bases numbered 7, after V lost 5 bases and J lost 5 bases. The length of the CDR3 is 15 residues. CDR3 nucleotide sequence: TGTGCCAGCAGCCCCCGGGGACAGGGGGCGAACGAGCAGTACTTC. Its protein is CASSPRGQGANEQYF. Full variable domain (remainder filled in from reference TRBV7-9 and TRBJ2-7): DTGVSQNPRHKITKRGQNVTFRCDPISEHNRLYWYRQTLGQGPEFLTYFQNEAQLEKSRLLSDRFSAERPKGSFSTLEIQRTEQGDSAMYLCASSPRGQGANEQYFGPGTRLTVT.

This rearrangement joins TRBV4-1 to TRBJ2-3, with D unclear. CDR1 is MGHRA, CDR2 YSYEKL, per germline. Between the trimmed V and J ends, which lost 1 base and 2 bases, there was a span of 7 bases. The CDR3 is made up of 14 amino acids. CDR3 region: CASSQVLDTDTQYF. The DNA for the CDR3 is TGCGCCAGCAGCCAAGTGCTCGACACAGATACGCAGTATTTT.

This clone was counted once. The chain employs TRBV2 and TRBJ2-5; 7 bases agree with TRBD2. Germline V gives CDR1 SNHLY, CDR2 FYNNEI. Losses at the gene ends were 1 base for V and 4 bases for J; bases not matched to a gene: 3. This CDR3 has 14 residues. The CDR3 spells CASSEGQRGETQYF. The CDR3 DNA reads TGTGCCAGCAGTGAAGGGCAGCGGGGAGAGACCCAGTACTTC.